A selection of T cell receptor beta chains follows, all from one sample in a study of blood T cells in healthy people across ages. Each CDR3 protein is one row after TCRdb ran MiXCR on the 5' RACE reads. The repertoire holds some 1 million distinct CDR3 sequences, with 40% to 50% as singletons. The sequenced sample was blood. The receptors here all came from a woman aged 55-70 years in good health. CDR3s include the opening cysteine and the closing phenylalanine or tryptophan. The order of the fields is D gene, J gene, clone size, V gene, CDR3 DNA, CDR3 protein. A D gene is named only where the DNA matches it firmly. Rows give clone size only sometimes, using once, few, many, or a class for an expanded clone.

>TRBD1|TRBJ1-5|few|TRBV7-8
TGTGCCAGCAGCTCAACCGCCAAAGACAGGGACGGCAATCAGCCCCAGCATTTT
CASSSTAKDRDGNQPQHF
>-|TRBJ2-7|-|TRBV4-2
TGTGCCAGCAGCCAGAGGGCCCCGGTCCCGGGGGCTTCCTACGAGCAGTACTTC
CASSQRAPVPGASYEQYF
>-|TRBJ2-4|few|TRBV3-1
TGTGCCAGCAGCCAAGGGATAGCCAAAAACATTCAGTACTTC
CASSQGIAKNIQYF
>TRBD2|TRBJ2-1|few|TRBV28
TGTGCCAGCAGGTCCGGGACTAGGAGGTTTGAGCAGTTCTTC
CASRSGTRRFEQFF
>-|TRBJ2-7|many|TRBV27
TGTGCCAGCAGTTTATACGGCTCCTACGAGCAGTACTTC
CASSLYGSYEQYF
>TRBD2|TRBJ2-3|-|TRBV20-1
TGCAGTGCTAGCCCCCTAGCGGTTACAGATACGCAGTATTTT
CSASPLAVTDTQYF
>TRBD2|TRBJ2-1|-|TRBV29-1
TGCAGCGTTGAAGGGGTAGCGGGATCCTACAATGAGCAGTTCTTC
CSVEGVAGSYNEQFF
>-|TRBJ2-7|-|TRBV9
TGTGCCAGCAGCGTAGGGCCTAGGGGGTTCTACGAGCAGTACTTC
CASSVGPRGFYEQYF
>TRBD2|TRBJ2-3|few|TRBV14
TGTGCCAGCAGCCAAGGCCCGGGCGGGAGGGCAGATACGCAGTATTTT
CASSQGPGGRADTQYF
>-|TRBJ2-3|-|TRBV12-3/TRBV12-4
TGTGCCAGCAGAATAGTCGCAGATACGCAGTATTTT
CASRIVADTQYF
>TRBD2|TRBJ2-3|-|TRBV7-8
TGTGCCAGCAGTTCCCGGGAGGAGTTCACAGATACGCAGTATTTT
CASSSREEFTDTQYF
>-|TRBJ2-7|-|TRBV28
TGTGCCAGCAGTACGGCCGGGTGGTCCTACGAGCAGTACTTC
CASSTAGWSYEQYF
>-|TRBJ2-5|-|TRBV11-2
TGTGCCAGCAGCTTAACTTTATTCCGGGACAACAAACAAGAGACCCAGTACTTC
CASSLTLFRDNKQETQYF
>-|TRBJ2-5|few|TRBV20-1
TGCAGTGCTAGTAGGGAGATCCGACCAGAGACCCAGTACTTC
CSASREIRPETQYF
>-|TRBJ2-7|-|TRBV2
TGTGCCAGCAGTGAGGGCCCAACCTACGAGCAGTACTTC
CASSEGPTYEQYF
>-|TRBJ2-1|-|TRBV27
TGTGCCAGCAACTTCTTGGCACCTATCCACAATGAGCAGTTCTTC
CASNFLAPIHNEQFF
>TRBD2|TRBJ2-7|few|TRBV20-1
TGCAGTGCAGCCGGGACTAGCTTGCTCGAGCAGTACTTC
CSAAGTSLLEQYF
>-|TRBJ2-1|-|TRBV25-1
TGTGCCAGCAGTGGAATTCCGAGAGGAGAGCAGTTCTTC
CASSGIPRGEQFF
>TRBD1|TRBJ2-2|few|TRBV20-1
TGCAGTGCTACAGACAGGGGGCGGGGGGCCGGGGAGCTGTTTTTT
CSATDRGRGAGELFF
>-|TRBJ2-1|-|TRBV28
TGTGCCAGCAGTCCTGGGGGGGCGTCCTACAATGAGCAGTTCTTC
CASSPGGASYNEQFF
>-|TRBJ2-7|few|TRBV6-1
TGTGCCAGCAGACGGACCCTAGGGGACTCCTACGAGCAGTACTTC
CASRRTLGDSYEQYF
>-|TRBJ2-5|many|TRBV20-1
TGCAGTGCCCGCCCCTTCAGGGGGAGGCAAGAGACCCAGTACTTC
CSARPFRGRQETQYF